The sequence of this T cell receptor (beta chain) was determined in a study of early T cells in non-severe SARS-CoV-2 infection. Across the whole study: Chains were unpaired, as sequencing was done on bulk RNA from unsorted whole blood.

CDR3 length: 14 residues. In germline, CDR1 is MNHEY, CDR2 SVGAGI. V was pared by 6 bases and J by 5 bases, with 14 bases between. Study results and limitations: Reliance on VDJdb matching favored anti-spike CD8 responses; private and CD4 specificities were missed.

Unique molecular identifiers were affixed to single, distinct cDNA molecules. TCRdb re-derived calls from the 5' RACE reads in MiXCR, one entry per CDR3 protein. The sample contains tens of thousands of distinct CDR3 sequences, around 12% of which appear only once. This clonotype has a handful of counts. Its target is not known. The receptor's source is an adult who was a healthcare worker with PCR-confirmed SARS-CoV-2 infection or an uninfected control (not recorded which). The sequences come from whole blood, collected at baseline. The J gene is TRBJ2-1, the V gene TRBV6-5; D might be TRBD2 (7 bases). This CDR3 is CASSRGAIHNEQFF. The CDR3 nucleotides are TGTGCCAGCAGCCGGGGGGCGATACACAATGAGCAGTTCTTC.